A selection of T cell receptor beta chains follows, all from one sample in a study of Ad26.COV2.S vaccination and SARS-CoV-2 variants. Sequenced by immunoSEQ multiplex PCR; TCRdb stores in-frame clones only, minus some. The sample records 40,000 to 55,000 clones, 65% to 90% being singletons. Here the sequenced sample was peripheral blood, taken after recovery from COVID-19. The receptor set was obtained from a human donor who had recovered from COVID-19. Each CDR3 is given without its conserved first and last residue. The D gene is left open where the match is weak.

>.|TRBV6-5|TRBJ2-7
ASSYSTSDSEQY
>.|TRBV28|TRBJ1-2
ASTPTSNYGYT
>.|TRBV18|TRBJ1-6
ASSAGTGGNNSPLH
>.|TRBV5-6|TRBJ2-2
ASSLYRTGELF
>.|TRBV29-1|TRBJ1-1
SAEAPNTEAF
>.|TRBV19|TRBJ1-5
ASSIGGVNQPQH
>.|TRBV11-2|TRBJ1-1
ASSFPGGTEAF
>TRBD1|TRBV6-5|TRBJ2-5
ASSYRGLRETQY
>TRBD1|TRBV7-9|TRBJ1-5
ASSVGTGINQPQH
>.|TRBV11-2|TRBJ2-5
ASSYGTALGETQY
>TRBD1|TRBV7-9|TRBJ1-5
ASSLQGQGQPQH
>.|TRBV18|TRBJ1-2
ASSPSSGGLGAGNYGYT
>.|TRBV29-1|TRBJ2-5
SVRIGTGAGETQY
>.|TRBV30|TRBJ1-2
AWSNMALNYGYT
>.|TRBV6-1|TRBJ1-1
ASSEGGGWNTEAF
>.|TRBV28|TRBJ1-1
ASLRARAAF
>.|TRBV7-8|TRBJ1-2
ASSLAARDTVYGYT
>.|TRBV19|TRBJ1-1
ASSLTGNTEAF
>.|TRBV12-1|TRBJ1-1
ASSWGCRRAGLLYTEAF
>TRBD1|TRBV10-3|TRBJ1-1
AISDGDSLMNTEAF
>.|TRBV15|TRBJ1-5
ATSRDGQSYSNQPQH
>.|TRBV30|TRBJ1-5
AWSADSLNQPQH
>.|TRBV2|TRBJ1-2
ASREGYGYT
>.|TRBV3-1/TRBV3-2|TRBJ1-4
ASSRRDGNEKLF
>.|TRBV19|TRBJ1-2
AITQSAAGYCYT
>.|TRBV18|TRBJ1-2
ASSLDRSTNYGYT